The clone carrying this T cell receptor (beta chain) was found a few times. Its antigen is still unknown. All patients were treatment-naive before thyroid surgery. Authors' processing steps: The study's classifier, a distant-metastasis tool for papillary thyroid cancer, was built using CDR3 differences across clinicopathological groups. TCRdb re-processed the PCR reads through MiXCR. Clone size and V and J calls follow TCRdb, not the original study. The sample gives about 18,000 clones, 34% of which show up once; 10% is in the top ten. Trimming took off 4 bases at V and 4 bases at J, with 14 bases between the two ends. This CDR3 spans 15 amino acids. The sample comes from a study of metastatic and nonmetastatic thyroid tumors. On the study more broadly: Across blood and tumor or nodule tissue, repertoires from malignant and benign thyroid patients were compared with one another. Overall study findings and caveats: It was reported that TCR beta diversity was significantly higher in malignant thyroid tumors than benign nodules, in blood and tumor.

This clonotype was obtained from a male donor with papillary thyroid cancer or a benign thyroid nodule (not recorded which). Some clones in this sample may be carry-over from other donors' samples. This chain joins TRBV12-3 or TRBV12-4 and TRBJ1-3; D unresolved. What was sequenced was tumor tissue. This chain's CDR3 is CASSSGRVPGNTIYF. The CDR3 DNA follows: TGTGCCAGCAGTTCTGGAAGGGTTCCCGGAAACACCATATATTTT.